The table lists the clone carrying this TCR beta chain with many counts. Its antigen is currently unknown. The data belong to a study of T cells in Graves' hyperthyroidism and ophthalmopathy. Study outcomes and limitations: A 13 V-J model separated ophthalmopathy from stable hyperthyroidism.

From RNA transcripts, TCR beta CDR3 regions were amplified. Researchers ran a first-round RT-PCR on the TCR CDR3 using the HTBI primer set. TCRdb called the multiplex PCR reads again in MiXCR, with one record for every CDR3 protein. Here the sample spans hundreds of thousands of distinct CDR3 sequences, about a sixth being singletons. Germline-derived CDR1 and CDR2 are MNHNS and SASEGT. Trimming took 6 bases from V and 0 from J; bases not matched to a gene: 5. This CDR3 comprises 15 residues. This clonotype was sampled from a woman aged 40 to 55 with Graves' ophthalmopathy. The chain links TRBV6-1 to TRBJ2-4, with 7 bases aligning to TRBD1. Sequenced material: blood. CDR3 nucleotides: TGTGCCAGCAGATCCGGGACAGTAGCCAAAAACATTCAGTACTTC. Amino acids: CASRSGTVAKNIQYF.